This T cell receptor beta chain derives from a study of shared clonotypes between healthy human individuals. The wider study: Each donor's CD8 memory used one plate, CD8 naive two, each CD4 subset three.

The material for each subset, its genomic DNA, was split evenly across several immunoSEQ plates. Sequenced by immunoSEQ multiplex PCR; TCRdb stores in-frame clones only, minus some. The repertoire holds more than 150,000 clones, with around 93% as singletons. Per the germline V gene, CDR1 is MDHEN and CDR2 is SYDVKM. CDR3 length equals 13 residues. The V end lost 2 bases, the J end lost 5 bases, and 9 bases lay between the germline ends. This clone was observed once. Its antigen is not known. The study's findings and limits: The study drew on few donors, limiting represented genetic and exposure-history diversity. Among several donors, about 4.6% of naive CD4 clonotypes were found in common.

V is TRBV28 and J is TRBJ2-5; perhaps TRBD1 as D (5 bases). The source of this sequence is a woman between 25 and 40 years old in good health. Sequenced material: naive CD4+ T cells sorted from blood. The subset here: CD45RA+ positively selected. This CDR3 reads CASSLVGRETQYF. The CDR3 nucleotides read TGTGCCAGCAGTTTAGTGGGGCGGGAGACCCAGTACTTC.